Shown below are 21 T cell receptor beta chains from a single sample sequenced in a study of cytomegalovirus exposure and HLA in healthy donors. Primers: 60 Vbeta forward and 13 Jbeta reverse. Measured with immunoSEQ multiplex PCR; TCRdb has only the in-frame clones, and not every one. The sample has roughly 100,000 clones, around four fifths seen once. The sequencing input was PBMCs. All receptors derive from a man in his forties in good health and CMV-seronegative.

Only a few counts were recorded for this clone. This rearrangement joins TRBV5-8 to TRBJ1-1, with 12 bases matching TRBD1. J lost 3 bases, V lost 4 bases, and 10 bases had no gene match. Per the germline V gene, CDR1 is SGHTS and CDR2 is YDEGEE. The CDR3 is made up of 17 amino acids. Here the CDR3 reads CASSPGTGGWGDTEAFF. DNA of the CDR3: TGTGCCAGCAGCCCCGGGACAGGGGGCTGGGGGGACACTGAAGCTTTCTTT.

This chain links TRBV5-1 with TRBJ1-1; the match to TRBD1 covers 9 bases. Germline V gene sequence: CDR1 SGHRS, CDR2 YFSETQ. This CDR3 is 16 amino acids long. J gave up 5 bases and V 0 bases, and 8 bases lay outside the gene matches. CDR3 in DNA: TGCGCCAGCAGCTTGGGGGGACAGGGAGGGAGTACTGAAGCTTTCTTT. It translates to CASSLGGQGGSTEAFF.

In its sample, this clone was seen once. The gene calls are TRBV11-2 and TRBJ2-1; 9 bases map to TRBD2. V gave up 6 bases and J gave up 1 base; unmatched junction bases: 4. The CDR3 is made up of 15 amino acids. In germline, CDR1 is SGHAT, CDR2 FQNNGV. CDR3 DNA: TGTGCCAGCAGGAGAAGCGGGGGGTCCTACAATGAGCAGTTCTTC. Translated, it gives CASRRSGGSYNEQFF.

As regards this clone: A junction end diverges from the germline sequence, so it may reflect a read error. Here the CDR3 reads CASSPLRTGRTRLSF. Written as DNA, the CDR3 is TGTGCCAGCAGCCCATTGAGGACAGGCCGAACCCGACTCAGTTTT. The rearrangement joins TRBV7-9 to TRBJ1-3, with TRBD1 matching 7 bases. Germline V gene lookup returns CDR1 SEHNR and CDR2 FQNEAQ (reference sequence). The CDR3 consists of 15 residues.

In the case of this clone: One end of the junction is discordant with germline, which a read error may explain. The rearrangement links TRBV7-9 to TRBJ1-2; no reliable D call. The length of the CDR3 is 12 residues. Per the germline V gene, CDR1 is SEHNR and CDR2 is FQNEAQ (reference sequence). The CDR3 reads CSSSLGRDGYTF. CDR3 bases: TGTTCCAGCAGCTTAGGCCGGGATGGCTACACCTTC.

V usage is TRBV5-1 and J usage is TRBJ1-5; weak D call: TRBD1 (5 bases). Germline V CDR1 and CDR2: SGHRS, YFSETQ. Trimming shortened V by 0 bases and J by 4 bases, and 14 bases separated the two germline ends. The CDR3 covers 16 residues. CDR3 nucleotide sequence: TGCGCCAGCAGCTTGGGGGACTTTGGGGGGAATCAGCCCCAGCATTTT. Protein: CASSLGDFGGNQPQHF.

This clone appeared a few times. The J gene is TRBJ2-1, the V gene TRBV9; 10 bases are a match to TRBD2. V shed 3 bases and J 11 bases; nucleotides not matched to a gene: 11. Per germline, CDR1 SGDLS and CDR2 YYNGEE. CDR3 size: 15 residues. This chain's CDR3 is CASSERGGSIHKQFF. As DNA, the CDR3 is TGTGCCAGCAGCGAGCGGGGGGGCTCTATCCATAAGCAGTTCTTC.

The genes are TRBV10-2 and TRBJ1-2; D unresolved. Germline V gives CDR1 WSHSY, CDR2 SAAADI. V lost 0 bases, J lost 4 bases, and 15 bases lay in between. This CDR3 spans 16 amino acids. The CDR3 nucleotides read TGCGCCAGCAGTGAGTCGTTTCCCGGGAGGCCCTATGGCTACACCTTC. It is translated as CASSESFPGRPYGYTF.

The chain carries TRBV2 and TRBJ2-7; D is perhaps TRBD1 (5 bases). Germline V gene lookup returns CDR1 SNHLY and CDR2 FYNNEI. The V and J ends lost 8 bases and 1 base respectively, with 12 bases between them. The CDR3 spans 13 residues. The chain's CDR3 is CASEGHGSYEQYF. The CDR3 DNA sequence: TGTGCCAGCGAAGGACACGGATCCTACGAGCAGTACTTC. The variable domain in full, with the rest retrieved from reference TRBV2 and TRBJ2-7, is EPEVTQTPSHQVTQMGQEVILRCVPISNHLYFYWYRQILGQKVEFLVSFYNNEISEKSEIFDDQFSVERPDGSNFTLKIRSTKLEDSAMYFCASEGHGSYEQYFGPGTRLTVT.

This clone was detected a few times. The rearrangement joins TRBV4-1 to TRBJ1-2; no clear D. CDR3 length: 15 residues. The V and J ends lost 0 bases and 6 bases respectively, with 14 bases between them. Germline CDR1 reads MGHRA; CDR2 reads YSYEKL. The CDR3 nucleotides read TGCGCCAGCAGCCAAGAACCGGCAACAGATGATGGCTACACCTTC. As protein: CASSQEPATDDGYTF.

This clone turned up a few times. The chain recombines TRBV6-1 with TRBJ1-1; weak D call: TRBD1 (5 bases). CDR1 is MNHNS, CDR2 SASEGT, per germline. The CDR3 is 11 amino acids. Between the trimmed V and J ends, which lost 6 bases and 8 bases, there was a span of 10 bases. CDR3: CASSLGGEAFF. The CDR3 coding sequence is TGTGCCAGCAGCCTCGGGGGGGAAGCTTTCTTT.

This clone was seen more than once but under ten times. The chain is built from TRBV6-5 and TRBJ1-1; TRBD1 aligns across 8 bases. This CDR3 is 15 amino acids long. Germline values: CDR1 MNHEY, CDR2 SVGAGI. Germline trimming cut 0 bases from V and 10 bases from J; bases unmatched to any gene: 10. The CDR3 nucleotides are TGTGCCAGCAGTTACTCGGAGGGCCCTGACAGGGGAGCTTTCTTT. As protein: CASSYSEGPDRGAFF.

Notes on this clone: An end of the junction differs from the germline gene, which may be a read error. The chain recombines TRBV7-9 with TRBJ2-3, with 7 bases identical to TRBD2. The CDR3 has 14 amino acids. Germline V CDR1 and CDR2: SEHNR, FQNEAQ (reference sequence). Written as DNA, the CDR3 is TGTGCCAGCAGCCTAGCGGCATTCACAGATACGCAGTATTTT. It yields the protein CASSLAAFTDTQYF.

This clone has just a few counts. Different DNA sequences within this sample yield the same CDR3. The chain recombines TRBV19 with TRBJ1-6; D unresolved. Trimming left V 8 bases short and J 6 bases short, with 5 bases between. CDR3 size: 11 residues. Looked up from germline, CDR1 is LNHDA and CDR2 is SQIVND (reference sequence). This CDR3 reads CASGLNSPLHF. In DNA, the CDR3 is TGTGCCAGTGGCCTTAATTCACCCCTCCACTTT.

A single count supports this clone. The CDR3 DNA is TGCGCCAGCAGCTTGGGGGGCGCTAGCGGGGGAACTGAGACCCAGTACTTC. As protein: CASSLGGASGGTETQYF. The chain has TRBV5-1 and TRBJ2-5, with 10 bases lining up with TRBD2. Germline V gives CDR1 SGHRS, CDR2 YFSETQ. V was pared by 0 bases and J by 5 bases, with 10 bases of the junction left unmatched. This CDR3 is 17 amino acids long.

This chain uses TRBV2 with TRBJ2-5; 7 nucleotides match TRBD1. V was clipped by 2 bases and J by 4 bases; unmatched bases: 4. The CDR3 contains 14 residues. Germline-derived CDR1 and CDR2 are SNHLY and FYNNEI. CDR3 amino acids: CASSERTGGETQYF. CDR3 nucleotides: TGTGCCAGCAGTGAACGGACAGGCGGAGAGACCCAGTACTTC.

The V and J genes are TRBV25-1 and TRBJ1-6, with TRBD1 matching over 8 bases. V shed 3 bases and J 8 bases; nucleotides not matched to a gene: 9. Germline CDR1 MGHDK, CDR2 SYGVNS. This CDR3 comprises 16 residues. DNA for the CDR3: TGTGCCAGCAGTGATCCCCGGACAGGGACGGATTCACCCCTCCACTTT. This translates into CASSDPRTGTDSPLHF.

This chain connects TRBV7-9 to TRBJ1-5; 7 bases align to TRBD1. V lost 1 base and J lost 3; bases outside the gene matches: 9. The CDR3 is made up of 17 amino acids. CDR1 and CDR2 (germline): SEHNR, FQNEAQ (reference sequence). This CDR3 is CASSLGSPGQLNQPQHF. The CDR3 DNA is TGTGCCAGCAGCTTAGGGTCCCCGGGACAGCTCAATCAGCCCCAGCATTTT.

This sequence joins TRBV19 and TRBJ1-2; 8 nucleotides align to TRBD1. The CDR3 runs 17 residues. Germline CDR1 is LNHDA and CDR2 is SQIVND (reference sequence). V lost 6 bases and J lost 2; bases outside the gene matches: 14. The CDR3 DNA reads TGTGCCAGTAGCTCGACAGGGGCACCACCTCTAAACTATGGCTACACCTTC. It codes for CASSSTGAPPLNYGYTF.

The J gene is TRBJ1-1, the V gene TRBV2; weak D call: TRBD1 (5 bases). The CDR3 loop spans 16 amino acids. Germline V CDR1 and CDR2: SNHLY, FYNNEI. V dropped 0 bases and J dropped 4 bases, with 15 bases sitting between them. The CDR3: CASSEAGRAGFTEAFF. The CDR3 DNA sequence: TGTGCCAGCAGTGAAGCTGGGCGCGCAGGGTTCACTGAAGCTTTCTTT.

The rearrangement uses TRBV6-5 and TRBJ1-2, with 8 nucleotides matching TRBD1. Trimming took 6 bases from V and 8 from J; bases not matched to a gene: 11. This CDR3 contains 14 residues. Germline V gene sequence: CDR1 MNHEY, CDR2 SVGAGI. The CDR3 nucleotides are TGTGCCAGCAGCCCAGTCAGGGGGCGGGGGGGCTACACCTTC. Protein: CASSPVRGRGGYTF.